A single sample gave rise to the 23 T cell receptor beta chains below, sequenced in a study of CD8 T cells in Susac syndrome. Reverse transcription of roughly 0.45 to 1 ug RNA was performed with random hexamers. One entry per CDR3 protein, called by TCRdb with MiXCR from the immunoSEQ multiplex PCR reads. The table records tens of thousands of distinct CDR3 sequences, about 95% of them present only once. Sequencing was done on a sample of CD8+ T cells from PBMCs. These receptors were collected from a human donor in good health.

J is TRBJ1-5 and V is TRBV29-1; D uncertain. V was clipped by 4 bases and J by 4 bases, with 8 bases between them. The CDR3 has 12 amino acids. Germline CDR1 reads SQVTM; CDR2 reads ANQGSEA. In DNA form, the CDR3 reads TGCAGCGTTGGACGGGATAATCAGCCCCAGCATTTT. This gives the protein CSVGRDNQPQHF.

The CDR3 DNA reads TGTGCCAGCAGCTTAGCTACCCCGGGAGCTTTCTTT. Protein sequence: CASSLATPGAFF. The chain has TRBV13 and TRBJ1-1; no definite D call. The CDR3 is 12 amino acids. In germline, CDR1 is PRHDT, CDR2 FYEKMQ (reference sequence). V lost 1 base, J lost 10 bases, and 10 bases lay in between.

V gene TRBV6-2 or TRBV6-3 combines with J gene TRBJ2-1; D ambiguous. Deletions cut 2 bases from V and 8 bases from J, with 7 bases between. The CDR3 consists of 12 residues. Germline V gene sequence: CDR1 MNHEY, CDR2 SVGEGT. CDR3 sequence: CASSYGRHEQFF. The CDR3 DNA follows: TGTGCCAGCAGTTACGGGCGTCATGAGCAGTTCTTC.

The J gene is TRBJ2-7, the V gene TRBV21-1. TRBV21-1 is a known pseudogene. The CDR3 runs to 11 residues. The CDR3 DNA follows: TGTGCCAGCAGCAAAGGGTACGAGCAGTACTTC. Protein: CASSKGYEQYF.

As DNA, the CDR3 is TGTGCCAGCAGCACGGGACTCCGGGAGACTGAAGCTTTCTTT. The encoded protein is CASSTGLRETEAFF. The chain has TRBV3-1 and TRBJ1-1, with D perhaps TRBD1 (5 bases). CDR1 LGHDT and CDR2 YNNKEL come from the germline V gene (reference sequence). Trimming pared 5 bases from V and 5 bases from J, leaving 15 bases between. CDR3 size: 14 residues. The full variable domain, completed using reference TRBV3-1 and TRBJ1-1, is DTAVSQTPKYLVTQMGNDKSIKCEQNLGHDTMYWYKQDSKKFLKIMFSYNNKELIINETVPNRFSPKSPDKAHLNLHINSLELGDSAVYFCASSTGLRETEAFFGQGTRLTVV.

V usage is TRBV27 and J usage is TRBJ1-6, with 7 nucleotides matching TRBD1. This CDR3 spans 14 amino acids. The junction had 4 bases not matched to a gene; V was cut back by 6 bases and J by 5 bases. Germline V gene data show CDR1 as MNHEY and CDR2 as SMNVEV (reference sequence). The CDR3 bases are TGTGCCAGCAGGCCGGGACAGAATAATTCACCCCTCCACTTT. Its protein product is CASRPGQNNSPLHF.

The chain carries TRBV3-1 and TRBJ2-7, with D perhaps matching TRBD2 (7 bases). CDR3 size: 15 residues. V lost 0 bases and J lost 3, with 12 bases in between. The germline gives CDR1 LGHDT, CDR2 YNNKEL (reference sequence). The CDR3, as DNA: TGTGCCAGCAGCCAAGAGAGGGGGGGGAGCTACGAGCAGTACTTC. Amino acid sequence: CASSQERGGSYEQYF.

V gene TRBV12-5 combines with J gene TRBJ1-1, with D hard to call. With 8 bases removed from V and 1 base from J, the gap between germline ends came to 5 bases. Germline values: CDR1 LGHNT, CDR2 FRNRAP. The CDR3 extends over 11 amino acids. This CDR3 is CASRANTEAFF. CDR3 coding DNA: TGTGCTAGTCGTGCGAACACTGAAGCTTTCTTT.

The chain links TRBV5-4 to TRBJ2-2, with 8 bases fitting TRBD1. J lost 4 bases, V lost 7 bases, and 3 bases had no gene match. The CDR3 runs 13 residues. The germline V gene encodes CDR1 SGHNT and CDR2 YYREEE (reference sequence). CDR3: CASGQGPTGELFF. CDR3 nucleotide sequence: TGTGCCAGCGGACAGGGCCCCACCGGGGAGCTGTTTTTT.

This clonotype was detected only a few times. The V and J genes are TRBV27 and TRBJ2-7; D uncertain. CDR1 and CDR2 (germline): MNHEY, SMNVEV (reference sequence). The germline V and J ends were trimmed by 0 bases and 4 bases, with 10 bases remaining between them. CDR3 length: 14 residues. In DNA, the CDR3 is TGTGCCAGCAGTTTATCCGCAGCTAGGTACGAGCAGTACTTC. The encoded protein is CASSLSAARYEQYF.

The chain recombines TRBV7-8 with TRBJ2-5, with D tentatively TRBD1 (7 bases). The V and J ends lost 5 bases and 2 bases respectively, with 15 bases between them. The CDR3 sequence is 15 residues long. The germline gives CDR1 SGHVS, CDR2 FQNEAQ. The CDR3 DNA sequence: TGTGCCAGCAGCGAAGGGGGGACAGAACAAGAGACCCAGTACTTC. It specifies CASSEGGTEQETQYF. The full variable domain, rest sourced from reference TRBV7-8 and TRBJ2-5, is GAGVSQSPRYKVAKRGQDVALRCDPISGHVSLFWYQQALGQGPEFLTYFQNEAQLDKSGLPSDRFFAERPEGSVSTLKIQRTQQEDSAVYLCASSEGGTEQETQYFGPGTRLLVL.

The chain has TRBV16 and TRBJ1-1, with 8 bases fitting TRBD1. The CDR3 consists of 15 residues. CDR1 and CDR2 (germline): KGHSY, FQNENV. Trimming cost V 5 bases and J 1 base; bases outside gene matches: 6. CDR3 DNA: TGTGCCAGCAGCAGCAGGGGGCCACCGAACACTGAAGCTTTCTTT. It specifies CASSSRGPPNTEAFF.

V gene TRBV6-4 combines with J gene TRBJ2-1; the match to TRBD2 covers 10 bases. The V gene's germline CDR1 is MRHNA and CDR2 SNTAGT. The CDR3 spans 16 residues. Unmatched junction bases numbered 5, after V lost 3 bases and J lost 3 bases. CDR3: CASSEEASGGYNEQFF. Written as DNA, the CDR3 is TGTGCCAGCAGTGAAGAAGCTAGCGGGGGCTACAATGAGCAGTTCTTC.

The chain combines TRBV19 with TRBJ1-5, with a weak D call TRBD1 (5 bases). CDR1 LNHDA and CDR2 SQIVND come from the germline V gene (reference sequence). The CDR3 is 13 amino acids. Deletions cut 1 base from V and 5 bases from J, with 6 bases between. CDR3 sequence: CASSIVRDQPQHF. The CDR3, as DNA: TGTGCCAGTAGTATAGTCAGGGATCAGCCCCAGCATTTT.

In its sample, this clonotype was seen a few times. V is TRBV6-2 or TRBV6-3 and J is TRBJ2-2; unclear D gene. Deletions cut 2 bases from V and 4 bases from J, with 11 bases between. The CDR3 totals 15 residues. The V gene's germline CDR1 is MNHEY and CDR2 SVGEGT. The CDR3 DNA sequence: TGTGCCAGCAGTTACCCGACCGCCGGCACCGGGGAGCTGTTTTTT. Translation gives CASSYPTAGTGELFF.

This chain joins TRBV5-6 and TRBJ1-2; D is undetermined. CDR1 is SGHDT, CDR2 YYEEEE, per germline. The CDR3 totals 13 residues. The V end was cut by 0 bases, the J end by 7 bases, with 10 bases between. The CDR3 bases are TGTGCCAGCAGCTTGGCCAGGATGCCTGGCTACACCTTC. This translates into CASSLARMPGYTF.

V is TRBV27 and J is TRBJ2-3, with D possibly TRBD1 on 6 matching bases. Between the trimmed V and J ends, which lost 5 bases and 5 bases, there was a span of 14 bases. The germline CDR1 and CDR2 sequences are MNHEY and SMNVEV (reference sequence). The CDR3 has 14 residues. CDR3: CASSVRQAQDTQYF. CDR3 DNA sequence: TGTGCCAGCAGTGTCAGACAGGCCCAAGATACGCAGTATTTT.

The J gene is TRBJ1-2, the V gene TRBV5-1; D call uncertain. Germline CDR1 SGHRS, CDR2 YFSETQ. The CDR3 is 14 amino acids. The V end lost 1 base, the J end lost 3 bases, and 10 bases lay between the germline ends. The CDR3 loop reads CASSLSSEDYGYTF. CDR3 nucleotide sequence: TGCGCCAGCAGCTTGTCATCGGAGGACTATGGCTACACCTTC.

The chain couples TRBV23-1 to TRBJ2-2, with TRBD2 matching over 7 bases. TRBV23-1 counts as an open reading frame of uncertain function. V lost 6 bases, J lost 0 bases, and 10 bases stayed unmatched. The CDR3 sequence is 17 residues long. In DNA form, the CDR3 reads TGCGCCAGCAGCCCGCTCGGGGGGACGTCGAACACCGGGGAGCTGTTTTTT. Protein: CASSPLGGTSNTGELFF.

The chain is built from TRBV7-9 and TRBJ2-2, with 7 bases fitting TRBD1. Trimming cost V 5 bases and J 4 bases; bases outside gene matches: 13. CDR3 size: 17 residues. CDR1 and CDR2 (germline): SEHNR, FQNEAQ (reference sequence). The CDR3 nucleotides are TGTGCCAGCAGCCCAACTAAAGACAGGGAGAGCACCGGGGAGCTGTTTTTT. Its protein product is CASSPTKDRESTGELFF.

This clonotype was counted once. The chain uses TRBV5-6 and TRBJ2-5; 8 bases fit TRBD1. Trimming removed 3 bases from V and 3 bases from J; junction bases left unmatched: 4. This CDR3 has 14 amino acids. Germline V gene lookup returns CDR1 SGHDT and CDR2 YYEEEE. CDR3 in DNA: TGTGCCAGCAGCTGGGGGACAGGAAAAGAGACCCAGTACTTC. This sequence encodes CASSWGTGKETQYF.

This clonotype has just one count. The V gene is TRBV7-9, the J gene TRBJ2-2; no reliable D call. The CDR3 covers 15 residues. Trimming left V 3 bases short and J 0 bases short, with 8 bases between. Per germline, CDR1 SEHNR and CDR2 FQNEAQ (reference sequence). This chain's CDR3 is CASSFTRSNTGELFF. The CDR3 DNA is TGTGCCAGCAGCTTCACCCGTTCGAACACCGGGGAGCTGTTTTTT. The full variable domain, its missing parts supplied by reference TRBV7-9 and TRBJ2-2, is DTGVSQNPRHKITKRGQNVTFRCDPISEHNRLYWYRQTLGQGPEFLTYFQNEAQLEKSRLLSDRFSAERPKGSFSTLEIQRTEQGDSAMYLCASSFTRSNTGELFFGEGSRLTVL.

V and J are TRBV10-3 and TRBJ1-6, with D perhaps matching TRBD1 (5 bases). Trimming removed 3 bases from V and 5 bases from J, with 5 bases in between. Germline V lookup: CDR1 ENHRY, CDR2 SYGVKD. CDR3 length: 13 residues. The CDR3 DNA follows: TGTGCCATCAGTGACAGGGATAATTCACCCCTCCACTTT. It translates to CAISDRDNSPLHF.